These T cell receptor beta chains were read from a single sample in a study of blood T cell repertoires in COVID-19. TCRdb's copy holds only in-frame clones and misses some; the assay was immunoSEQ multiplex PCR. The sample includes a few hundred thousand clones, about 85% of them seen just once. Sequences were obtained from peripheral blood. The source is a woman between 18 and 29 years old with acute or convalescent COVID-19. Both conserved end residues are part of each CDR3. D genes are given only for firm matches. Clone size is given for some rows only: seen once, a few or many times, or a class if the clone is expanded.

D | J | V | size | CDR3 | DNA
TRBD1 | TRBJ2-7 | TRBV6-5 | NA | CASSRQGVEQYF | TGTGCCAGCAGTAGGCAGGGGGTCGAGCAGTACTTC
TRBD1 | TRBJ2-7 | TRBV7-6 | NA | CASSFPGQGAKEQYF | TGTGCCAGCAGCTTCCCGGGACAGGGGGCTAAAGAGCAGTACTTC
NA | TRBJ2-7 | TRBV2 | NA | CASSPPSTQDEQYF | TGTGCCAGCAGTCCTCCCTCCACACAGGACGAGCAGTACTTC
NA | TRBJ2-1 | TRBV30 | NA | CAWIPGLSFQEQFF | TGTGCCTGGATTCCGGGTCTATCATTCCAGGAGCAGTTCTTC
TRBD1 | TRBJ2-7 | TRBV5-1 | NA | CASSFYGGQSSYEQYF | TGCGCCAGCAGCTTTTATGGGGGACAGAGCTCCTACGAGCAGTACTTC
NA | TRBJ2-2 | TRBV29-1 | NA | CSVLEAGELFF | TGCAGCGTTCTAGAAGCCGGGGAGCTGTTTTTT
TRBD2 | TRBJ2-2 | TRBV3-1/TRBV3-2 | NA | CASRAGAGELFF | TGTGCCAGCAGGGCGGGGGCCGGGGAGCTGTTTTTT
TRBD1 | TRBJ1-2 | TRBV9 | NA | CASSVGQGEINYGYTF | TGTGCCAGCAGCGTAGGACAGGGTGAAATTAACTATGGCTACACCTTC
NA | TRBJ2-7 | TRBV28 | few | CASSFYYEQYF | TGTGCCAGCAGTTTTTACTACGAGCAGTACTTC
NA | TRBJ1-1 | TRBV9 | NA | CASSPIPVGRTEAFF | TGTGCCAGCAGCCCAATCCCTGTAGGGAGGACTGAAGCTTTCTTT
NA | TRBJ1-1 | TRBV2 | NA | CANTLGGHTEAFF | TGTGCCAATACATTGGGAGGACACACTGAAGCTTTCTTT
NA | TRBJ2-5 | TRBV2 | NA | CASSVVRGQAQETQYF | TGTGCCAGCAGTGTGGTAAGGGGTCAGGCGCAAGAGACCCAGTACTTC
NA | TRBJ2-1 | TRBV2 | NA | CASSDWSASSYNEQFF | TGTGCCAGCAGTGATTGGTCAGCGAGCTCCTACAATGAGCAGTTCTTC
NA | TRBJ1-1 | TRBV6-4 | NA | CASSDSPGGLAEAFF | TGTGCCAGCAGTGACTCCCCGGGGGGCTTGGCTGAAGCTTTCTTT
TRBD1 | TRBJ2-2 | TRBV5-1 | once | CASSPEDRGISGELFF | TGCGCCAGCAGCCCCGAGGACAGGGGTATATCCGGGGAGCTGTTTTTT
TRBD2 | TRBJ2-3 | TRBV5-4 | NA | CASSPGGGADTQYF | TGTGCCAGCAGCCCTGGCGGGGGGGCAGATACGCAGTATTTT
TRBD1 | TRBJ2-5 | TRBV5-4 | once | CASSLPSGTGQETQYF | TGTGCCAGCAGCTTGCCCTCTGGGACAGGGCAAGAGACCCAGTACTTC
TRBD1 | TRBJ2-2 | TRBV2 | NA | CASSADRGQGGELFF | TGTGCCAGCAGTGCGGACAGGGGGCAGGGCGGGGAGCTGTTTTTT
NA | TRBJ1-6 | TRBV18 | NA | CASSPGPAAGTLHF | TGTGCCAGCTCACCGGGGCCGGCGGCCGGTACCCTCCACTTT
NA | TRBJ1-3 | TRBV9 | few | CASTGGISGNTIYF | TGTGCCAGCACGGGGGGTATTTCTGGAAACACCATATATTTT
TRBD1 | TRBJ2-2 | TRBV19 | NA | CASSFPPGQGNTGELFF | TGTGCCAGTAGTTTCCCCCCGGGACAGGGTAACACCGGGGAGCTGTTTTTT
NA | TRBJ2-7 | TRBV10-3 | NA | CAISEPNREQYF | TGTGCCATCAGTGAGCCAAACCGGGAGCAGTACTTC
TRBD2 | TRBJ2-7 | TRBV27 | NA | CASSLYSGGGEQYF | TGTGCCAGCAGTTTATATAGCGGGGGAGGCGAGCAGTACTTC
TRBD1 | TRBJ1-4 | TRBV19 | NA | CASSNPAGQGANEKLFF | TGTGCCAGTAGCAATCCCGCGGGACAGGGGGCAAATGAAAAACTGTTTTTT
TRBD2 | TRBJ2-7 | TRBV5-1 | NA | CASSLVAGGSYEQYF | TGCGCCAGCAGCTTGGTTGCGGGGGGTTCCTACGAGCAGTACTTC
TRBD1 | TRBJ2-1 | TRBV7-3 | NA | CASSLTLPGTADNEQFF | TGTGCCAGCAGCTTAACGCTACCCGGGACAGCCGACAATGAGCAGTTCTTC
TRBD2 | TRBJ2-7 | TRBV4-1 | NA | CASRRLAGFHEQYF | TGCGCCAGCAGGCGACTAGCGGGATTCCACGAGCAGTACTTC
NA | TRBJ1-1 | TRBV6-4 | NA | CASSRRGDTEAFF | TGTGCCAGCAGCCGAAGGGGCGACACTGAAGCTTTCTTT
NA | TRBJ1-1 | TRBV5-1 | NA | CASSFSPGVDGNTEAFF | TGCGCCAGCAGCTTTTCCCCCGGGGTCGATGGGAACACTGAAGCTTTCTTT
NA | TRBJ1-2 | TRBV10-3 | NA | CAINLENSRYGYTF | TGTGCCATCAATCTTGAAAACAGCCGCTATGGCTACACCTTC
NA | TRBJ1-6 | TRBV5-1 | NA | CASSLGQEYSPLHF | TGCGCCAGCAGCTTGGGACAGGAGTACTCACCCCTCCACTTT
TRBD1 | TRBJ2-1 | TRBV7-9 | NA | CASSLGPARTGGNYNEQFF | TGTGCCAGCAGCTTAGGACCGGCTAGGACAGGGGGTAACTACAATGAGCAGTTCTTC
TRBD2 | TRBJ2-2 | TRBV5-4 | NA | CASSGGGADGELFF | TGTGCCAGCAGCGGCGGGGGGGCCGACGGGGAGCTGTTTTTT
TRBD2 | TRBJ2-3 | TRBV6-5 | NA | CASNVAGGPTDTQYF | TGTGCCAGCAACGTAGCGGGAGGGCCCACAGATACGCAGTATTTT
NA | TRBJ2-5 | TRBV1 | once | CTSSQDTPRGMEETQYF | TGCACCAGCAGCCAAGATACCCCTAGAGGCATGGAAGAGACCCAGTACTTC
NA | TRBJ2-1 | TRBV19 | NA | CASSIVNSRPYNEQFF | TGTGCCAGTAGTATAGTGAACAGCCGGCCCTACAATGAGCAGTTCTTC
NA | TRBJ1-1 | TRBV7-2 | NA | CASRRAGTSNTEAFF | TGTGCCAGCAGAAGGGCCGGGACATCGAACACTGAAGCTTTCTTT
NA | TRBJ1-2 | TRBV9 | NA | CASNIGPVGGHSYGYTF | TGTGCCAGCAACATAGGTCCCGTGGGGGGTCATTCCTATGGCTACACCTTC
TRBD1 | TRBJ1-2 | TRBV5-4 | NA | CASSSAGTGVSFYGYTF | TGTGCCAGCAGCTCAGCCGGGACAGGGGTTTCGTTCTATGGCTACACCTTC
NA | TRBJ1-1 | TRBV7-9 | NA | CASSPRGPGNEAFF | TGTGCCAGCAGCCCGCGGGGGCCAGGGAACGAAGCTTTCTTT
NA | TRBJ2-1 | TRBV6-5 | few | CASFTGDLNEQFF | TGTGCCAGCTTCACAGGGGACTTGAATGAGCAGTTCTTC
TRBD1 | TRBJ2-2 | TRBV10-3 | NA | CAISENDRGGDTGELFF | TGTGCCATCAGTGAGAACGACAGGGGAGGCGACACCGGGGAGCTGTTTTTT
TRBD1 | TRBJ1-4 | TRBV6-2/TRBV6-3 | NA | CASSPGTASMSLFF | TGTGCCAGCAGCCCCGGGACAGCGTCCATGAGTCTGTTTTTT
TRBD2 | TRBJ2-5 | TRBV19 | NA | CASSPRREGLTETQYF | TGTGCCAGTAGTCCGAGGCGGGAGGGCCTCACGGAGACCCAGTACTTC
NA | TRBJ1-6 | TRBV5-1 | once | CASSFGQWDNNSPLHF | TGCGCCAGCAGTTTCGGACAGTGGGACAATAATTCACCCCTCCACTTT
TRBD1 | TRBJ1-2 | TRBV6-5 | NA | CASSYTGGVGYYGYTF | TGTGCCAGCAGTTATACAGGGGGAGTAGGGTACTATGGCTACACCTTC
TRBD1 | TRBJ1-1 | TRBV3-1/TRBV3-2 | few | CASNQRQGNTEAFF | TGTGCCAGCAACCAAAGACAGGGGAACACTGAAGCTTTCTTT